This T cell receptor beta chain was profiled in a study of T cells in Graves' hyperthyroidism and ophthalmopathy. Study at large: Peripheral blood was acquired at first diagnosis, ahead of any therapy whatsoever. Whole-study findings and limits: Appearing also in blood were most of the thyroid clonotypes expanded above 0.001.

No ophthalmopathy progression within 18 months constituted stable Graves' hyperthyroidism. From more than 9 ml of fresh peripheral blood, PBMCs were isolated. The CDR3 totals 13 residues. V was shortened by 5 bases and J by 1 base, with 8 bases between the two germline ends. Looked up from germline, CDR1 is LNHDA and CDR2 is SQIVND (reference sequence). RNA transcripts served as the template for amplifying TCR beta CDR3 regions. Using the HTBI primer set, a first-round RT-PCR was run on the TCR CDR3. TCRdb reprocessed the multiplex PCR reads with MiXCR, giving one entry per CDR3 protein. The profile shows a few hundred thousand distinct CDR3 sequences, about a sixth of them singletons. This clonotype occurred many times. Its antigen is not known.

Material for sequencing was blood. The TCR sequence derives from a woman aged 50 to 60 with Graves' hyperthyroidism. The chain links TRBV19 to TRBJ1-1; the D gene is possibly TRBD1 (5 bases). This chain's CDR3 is CASSEQANTEAFF. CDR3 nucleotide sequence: TGTGCCAGTAGTGAACAGGCGAACACTGAAGCTTTCTTT.